A selection of T cell receptor beta chains follows, all from one sample in a study of blood T cells in healthy people across ages. TCRdb independently ran MiXCR on the 5' RACE reads; one entry per CDR3 protein. The sample records 1.5 million to 2 million distinct CDR3 sequences, 28% being singletons. The specimen was blood. These receptors all come from a woman aged 25 to 45 in good health. The CDR3 runs from the conserved cysteine through the conserved F or W. Fields, in order: CDR3 DNA, CDR3 protein, V gene, J gene, clone size, D gene. The D gene is left open where the match is weak. Size tells how often a clone was seen (once, few, many) or the class of an expanded clone, and some rows leave it out.

TGTGCCAGCAGGGGGGGTGAGTACGAGCAGTACTTC	CASRGGEYEQYF	TRBV25-1	TRBJ2-7	.	.
TGTGCCAGCAGCTGGGGCCCTACAGGGGCCACTGAAGCTTTCTTT	CASSWGPTGATEAFF	TRBV5-4	TRBJ1-1	few	TRBD1
TGCAGTGCTAGCTCCGGGACAGAGGCGCAGCCCCAGCATTTT	CSASSGTEAQPQHF	TRBV20-1	TRBJ1-5	.	TRBD1
TGTGCCAGCAGCCGGGTCGTCGTGAACACCGGGGAGCTGTTTTTT	CASSRVVVNTGELFF	TRBV5-5	TRBJ2-2	.	.
TGCAGCGTTGATAGCAGCCTTGTGAATGGACTAGGAGAGACCCGGTACTTC	CSVDSSLVNGLGETRYF	TRBV29-1	TRBJ2-5	once	TRBD2
TGTGCCAGCAGCCGGGTCCCGGGGGTTGGTAATTCACCCCTCCACTTT	CASSRVPGVGNSPLHF	TRBV3-1	TRBJ1-6	.	.
TGCAGCGTTGAAGACCGGACGCGGCTGGAGACCCAGTACTTC	CSVEDRTRLETQYF	TRBV29-1	TRBJ2-5	few	.
TGCAGTGCTCAGACTAGCGGTTACAATGGGCAGTTCTTC	CSAQTSGYNGQFF	TRBV20-1	TRBJ2-1	.	TRBD2
TGTGCCAGCAGTGAAGGGGGTTTCGATAATTCACCCCTCCACTTT	CASSEGGFDNSPLHF	TRBV2	TRBJ1-6	.	.
TGTGCCAGCAGCCAAGATCGGACGAGGAGAGGTTCATACGAGCAGTACTTC	CASSQDRTRRGSYEQYF	TRBV14	TRBJ2-7	few	.
TGTGCCAGTGGGACTAGCGGGACCTCGGAGACGCAGTATTTT	CASGTSGTSETQYF	TRBV12-3/TRBV12-4	TRBJ2-3	.	TRBD2
TGTGCCAGCGCCGCTGCCTCCGTTCGATATGGCTACACCTTC	CASAAASVRYGYTF	TRBV7-2	TRBJ1-2	many	.
TGTGCCGGCCAACTAGCGGGAGAGCAGTACTTC	CAGQLAGEQYF	TRBV30	TRBJ2-7	.	TRBD2
TGTGCCAGCAGCCGAAGACTAGCGGGAGGACTGGGGGAGACCCAGTACTTC	CASSRRLAGGLGETQYF	TRBV11-2	TRBJ2-5	.	TRBD2
TGTGCCAGCAGCCCGGTGGACAGGCCAGTCTACAATGAGCAGTTCTTC	CASSPVDRPVYNEQFF	TRBV5-6	TRBJ2-1	.	TRBD1
TGCAGCGTTGGACGGTACACGAACACCGGGGAGCTGTTTTTT	CSVGRYTNTGELFF	TRBV29-1	TRBJ2-2	few	.
TGCGCCAGCAGCCCGGGAGGTATACACACAGATACGCAGTATTTT	CASSPGGIHTDTQYF	TRBV5-1	TRBJ2-3	.	TRBD2
TGTGCCACCGCCAGCTCCTACGAGCAGTACTTC	CATASSYEQYF	TRBV5-8	TRBJ2-7	few	.
TGTGCCAGCAGTTACGCCGGGAGAGGAGATACGCAGTATTTT	CASSYAGRGDTQYF	TRBV6-2/TRBV6-3	TRBJ2-3	few	.
TGTGCCAGCAGCCCATTTCGGGGGGGGCGGCGTCAGCCCCAGCATTTT	CASSPFRGGRRQPQHF	TRBV28	TRBJ1-5	.	.